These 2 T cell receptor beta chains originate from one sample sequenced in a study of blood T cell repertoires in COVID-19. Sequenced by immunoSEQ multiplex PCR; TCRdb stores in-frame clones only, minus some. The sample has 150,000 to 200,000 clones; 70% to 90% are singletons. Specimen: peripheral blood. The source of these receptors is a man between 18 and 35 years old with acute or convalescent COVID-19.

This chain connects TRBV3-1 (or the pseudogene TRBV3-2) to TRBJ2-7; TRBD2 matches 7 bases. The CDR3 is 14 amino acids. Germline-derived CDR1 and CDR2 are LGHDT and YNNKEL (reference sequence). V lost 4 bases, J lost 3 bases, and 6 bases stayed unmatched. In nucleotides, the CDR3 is TGTGCCAGCAGCCTTGGGACGGGGGGCTACGAGCAGTACGTC. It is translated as CASSLGTGGYEQYV.

The CDR3 loop is CASSQTDATNEKLFF. Here the CDR3 DNA reads TGTGCCAGCAGTCAGACAGATGCAACTAATGAAAAACTGTTTTTT. The chain carries TRBV6-5 and TRBJ1-4, with a possible D match to TRBD1 (5 bases). This CDR3 has 15 residues. Germline V gene data show CDR1 as MNHEY and CDR2 as SVGAGI. V lost 5 bases and J lost 0, with 10 bases in between.